Listed here are 30 T cell receptor beta chains from one sample, sequenced in a study of CD8+ T cells in alopecia areata. cDNA reverse transcribed from extracted RNA served as the sequencing template. The assay was immunoSEQ multiplex PCR, and TCRdb's table has in-frame clones only and misses some. The top ten hold approximately 1.5% of the sample, which has 75,000 to 100,000 clones, 41% seen once. The sequencing sample was made of CD4+ T cells sorted from blood. These receptors were collected from a human donor with alopecia areata.

This clone has a handful of counts. The genes are TRBV6-5 and TRBJ2-1; TRBD2 aligns across 7 bases. J lost 7 bases, V lost 0 bases, and 6 bases had no gene match. Germline V CDR1 and CDR2: MNHEY, SVGAGI. This CDR3 has 15 residues. The CDR3 loop is CASSYSSGEGNEQFF. Written as DNA, the CDR3 is TGTGCCAGCAGTTACTCGAGTGGGGAGGGGAATGAGCAGTTCTTC.

This chain uses TRBV7-8 with TRBJ2-5; 7 nucleotides agree with TRBD2. The CDR3 contains 19 residues. Germline V lookup: CDR1 SGHVS, CDR2 FQNEAQ. J lost 2 bases, V lost 1 base, and 16 bases had no gene match. CDR3 sequence reads: CASSLDFWASGKRQETQYF. As DNA, the CDR3 is TGTGCCAGCAGCTTAGATTTTTGGGCTAGCGGCAAACGACAAGAGACCCAGTACTTC.

This chain links TRBV30 with TRBJ1-1, with unresolved D. The CDR3 covers 15 residues. V was trimmed by 2 bases and J by 3 bases, leaving 16 bases between them. Looked up from germline, CDR1 is GTSNPN and CDR2 is SVGIG (reference sequence). DNA for the CDR3: TGTGCCTGGAGTCACGCCTACGGAGTCCACACTGAAGCTTTCTTT. Its translation: CAWSHAYGVHTEAFF. The complete variable domain, with remaining parts taken from reference TRBV30 and TRBJ1-1, reads SQTIHQWPATLVQPVGSPLSLECTVEGTSNPNLYWYRQAAGRGLQLLFYSVGIGQISSEVPQNLSASRPQDRQFILSSKKLLLSDSGFYLCAWSHAYGVHTEAFFGQGTRLTVV.

The CDR3 here is CASRSPPGRFTTSRTDIQYF. In DNA form, the CDR3 reads TGTGCCAGCAGATCACCTCCGGGACGCTTTACAACTAGTAGGACAGACATTCAGTACTTC. The chain has TRBV2 and TRBJ2-4; possible D gene TRBD1, 6 bases. Germline V gives CDR1 SNHLY, CDR2 FYNNEI. V was trimmed by 6 bases and J by 8 bases, leaving 35 bases between them. The length of the CDR3 is 20 residues.

This clone has only one observation. The chain carries TRBV7-3 and TRBJ2-5, with a tentative D call TRBD2 (7 bases). The CDR3 is made up of 14 amino acids. V was cut by 6 bases and J by 5 bases, with 16 bases left in between. Germline CDR1 is SGHTA and CDR2 is FQGTGA. This chain's CDR3 is CASSLTGGWETQYF. The DNA of the CDR3 is TGTGCCAGCAGTCTAACGGGGGGCTGGGAGACCCAGTACTTC.

This clone was observed a few times. The J gene is TRBJ2-5, the V gene TRBV19, with 7 bases matching TRBD2. CDR3 size: 16 residues. The J segment lost 2 bases and the V segment lost 5 bases, leaving 11 bases of the junction unmatched. Germline lookup yields CDR1 LNHDA and CDR2 SQIVND (reference sequence). CDR3 residues: CASSSAGVGLQETQYF. The CDR3 DNA reads as TGTGCCAGTAGTTCTGCGGGAGTCGGACTTCAAGAGACCCAGTACTTC.

The chain combines TRBV7-2 with TRBJ2-5; D remains unclear. Germline CDR1 SGHTA, CDR2 FQGNSA. This CDR3 is 11 amino acids long. V dropped 5 bases and J dropped 4 bases, with 5 bases sitting between them. CDR3 DNA: TGTGCCAGCAGCAACGGAGAGACCCAGTACTTC. Protein sequence: CASSNGETQYF. Variable domain in full (rest from reference TRBV7-2 and TRBJ2-5): GAGVSQSPSNKVTEKGKDVELRCDPISGHTALYWYRQSLGQGLEFLIYFQGNSAPDKSGLPSDRFSAERTGGSVSTLTIQRTQQEDSAVYLCASSNGETQYFGPGTRLLVL.

This clone appeared a few times. The rearrangement joins TRBV5-4 to TRBJ1-1, with 8 nucleotides matching TRBD1. J was trimmed by 1 base and V by 1 base; bases with no gene match: 3. This CDR3 region has 15 residues. Germline V gives CDR1 SGHNT, CDR2 YYREEE (reference sequence). CDR3 protein: CASSLPGTGNTEAFF. The DNA for the CDR3 is TGTGCCAGCAGCTTGCCAGGGACAGGGAACACTGAAGCTTTCTTT.

CDR3 region: CASSADRTSIYYEQYF. The CDR3 DNA reads as TGTGCCAGCAGTGCTGACCGGACTTCCATCTACTACGAGCAGTACTTC. This chain joins TRBV2 and TRBJ2-7, with a tentative D call TRBD2 (5 bases). Germline V gene lookup returns CDR1 SNHLY and CDR2 FYNNEI. The CDR3 sequence is 16 residues long. The V and J ends lost 4 bases and 3 bases respectively, with 19 bases between them.

The CDR3 sequence is CSANIQGNEQYF. CDR3 nucleotide sequence: TGCAGCGCAAACATACAGGGAAACGAGCAGTACTTC. The rearrangement links TRBV29-1 to TRBJ2-7; maybe TRBD1 (6 bases). Germline CDR1 SQVTM, CDR2 ANQGSEA. This CDR3 has 12 amino acids. Trimming took off 7 bases at V and 5 bases at J, with 15 bases between the two ends.

CDR3 sequence: CASSHRDREGYGYTF. DNA of the CDR3: TGTGCCAGCAGCCACCGGGACAGGGAGGGCTATGGCTACACCTTC. The chain employs TRBV7-9 and TRBJ1-2; 9 bases align to TRBD1. The CDR3 length is 15 residues. V dropped 5 bases and J dropped 4; count of bases not matched to a gene: 8. Germline V gene lookup returns CDR1 SEHNR and CDR2 FQNEAQ (reference sequence).

This clone was observed once. The identical CDR3 is also encoded by other nucleotide sequences in the sample. The V call is TRBV5-1, the J call TRBJ2-7, with D unresolved. The CDR3 sequence is 13 residues long. The V and J ends lost 0 bases and 5 bases respectively, with 9 bases between them. Germline assignment: CDR1 SGHRS and CDR2 YFSETQ. The CDR3 reads CASSLGLVDEQYF. The DNA for the CDR3 is TGCGCCAGCAGCTTGGGCCTAGTCGACGAGCAGTACTTC.

This clone was seen only a few times. The chain is built from TRBV28 and TRBJ1-4; no clear D gene. Germline values: CDR1 MDHEN, CDR2 SYDVKM. The germline V and J ends were trimmed by 11 bases and 15 bases, with 19 bases remaining between them. This CDR3 comprises 11 residues. The DNA of the CDR3 is TGTGCCGTAGGGCCTCTCATTCCGTTGTTTTTT. This sequence encodes CAVGPLIPLFF. Filled out from reference TRBV28 and TRBJ1-4, the complete variable domain reads DVKVTQSSRYLVKRTGEKVFLECVQDMDHENMFWYRQDPGLGLRLIYFSYDVKMKEKGDIPEGYSVSREKKERFSLILESASTNQTSMYLCAVGPLIPLFFGSGTQLSVL.

CDR3 nucleotides: TGCGCCAGCAGCCCTGCGCCTTGGAACACCGGGGAGCTGTTTTTT. This encodes CASSPAPWNTGELFF. The rearrangement joins TRBV4-1 to TRBJ2-2; no clear D. Germline V gene sequence: CDR1 MGHRA, CDR2 YSYEKL. This CDR3 has 15 residues. V was shortened by 4 bases and J by 1 base, with 10 bases between the two germline ends.

The V gene is TRBV29-1, the J gene TRBJ2-5, with 8 bases lining up with TRBD1. V dropped 8 bases and J dropped 5; count of bases not matched to a gene: 7. There are 12 residues in the CDR3. From germline, CDR1 is SQVTM and CDR2 ANQGSEA. CDR3 sequence: CSTDRGSETQYF. In nucleotides, the CDR3 is TGCAGCACTGACAGGGGTAGCGAGACCCAGTACTTC. Filled out from reference TRBV29-1 and TRBJ2-5, the complete variable domain reads SAVISQKPSRDICQRGTSLTIQCQVDSQVTMMFWYRQQPGQSLTLIATANQGSEATYESGFVIDKFPISRPNLTFSTLTVSNMSPEDSSIYLCSTDRGSETQYFGPGTRLLVL.

In its sample, this clone was seen many times. This sequence joins TRBV7-6 and TRBJ2-7, with D perhaps matching TRBD1 (6 bases). Germline V CDR1 and CDR2: SGHVS, FNYEAQ. The V end was cut by 5 bases, the J end by 0 bases, with 11 bases between. The CDR3 covers 14 residues. CDR3 residues: CASSPGHSSYEQYF. The CDR3 DNA reads as TGTGCCAGCAGCCCGGGACACAGCTCCTACGAGCAGTACTTC.

This clone was picked up a small number of times. Other DNA sequences in the same sample also yield this CDR3. This chain uses TRBV29-1 with TRBJ2-7; 8 bases line up with TRBD1. With V trimmed by 4 bases and J by 0 bases, 5 bases remained unmatched. Germline loops: CDR1 SQVTM, CDR2 ANQGSEA. CDR3 length: 14 residues. CDR3 DNA sequence: TGCAGCGTTGGGGGACAGGCTAGCTCCTACGAGCAGTACTTC. It encodes CSVGGQASSYEQYF.

The V and J genes are TRBV4-2 and TRBJ2-6, with 8 bases matching TRBD1. V lost 4 bases, J lost 1 base, and 6 bases stayed unmatched. CDR1 and CDR2 (germline): LGHNA, YNFKEQ. This CDR3 has 17 residues. The CDR3 spells CASSPGQEVSGANVLTF. The CDR3 DNA follows: TGTGCCAGCAGCCCGGGACAGGAGGTATCTGGGGCCAACGTCCTGACTTTC.

This clone was seen a handful of times. The rearrangement uses TRBV29-1 and TRBJ2-1; 12 bases agree with TRBD2. V shed 6 bases, J shed 13 bases, and the junction held 10 bases outside the gene matches. Germline V gene sequence: CDR1 SQVTM, CDR2 ANQGSEA. The CDR3 extends over 13 amino acids. The CDR3 loop reads CSVHRTSGEGQFF. CDR3 sequence (DNA): TGCAGCGTCCACCGGACTAGCGGGGAAGGACAGTTCTTC.

The chain carries TRBV9 and TRBJ1-2, with no clear D. The length of the CDR3 is 11 residues. Trimming pared 5 bases from V and 8 bases from J, leaving 10 bases between. CDR1 and CDR2 (germline): SGDLS, YYNGEE. The DNA for the CDR3 is TGTGCCAGCAGTGCTAATTTGGGCTACACCTTC. Amino acids: CASSANLGYTF.

The rearrangement joins TRBV4-1 to TRBJ2-1; 12 positions match TRBD2. The V gene end was trimmed by 1 base and the J gene end by 5 bases; junction bases not matched to a gene: 6. CDR1 is MGHRA and CDR2 is YSYEKL in the germline V gene. The CDR3 totals 17 residues. The CDR3 DNA reads as TGCGCCAGCAGCCAAGCTTTCCTAGCGGGAGGGGACAATGAGCAGTTCTTC. Its translation is CASSQAFLAGGDNEQFF.

The V and J genes are TRBV30 and TRBJ1-2; D possibly corresponds to TRBD1 (6 bases). Trimming took 0 bases from V and 8 from J, leaving 10 bases between them. This CDR3 comprises 12 residues. Germline assignment: CDR1 GTSNPN and CDR2 SVGIG (reference sequence). CDR3 in amino acids: CAWSVGARGYTF. Here the CDR3 DNA reads TGTGCCTGGAGTGTGGGGGCGCGAGGCTACACCTTC.

This clone has just a few counts. The J gene is TRBJ2-7, the V gene TRBV18; D gene ambiguous. Germline V gene sequence: CDR1 KGHSH, CDR2 LQKENI. The CDR3 loop spans 15 amino acids. Trimming stripped 1 base from V and 0 bases from J, with 10 bases between. CDR3 bases: TGTGCCAGCTCACCACGGCAGGCTAACTCCTACGAGCAGTACTTC. Its protein is CASSPRQANSYEQYF. Full variable domain (remainder filled in from reference TRBV18 and TRBJ2-7): NAGVMQNPRHLVRRRGQEARLRCSPMKGHSHVYWYRQLPEEGLKFMVYLQKENIIDESGMPKERFSAEFPKEGPSILRIQQVVRGDSAAYFCASSPRQANSYEQYFGPGTRLTVT.

This chain joins TRBV7-3 and TRBJ2-3; D gene uncertain. CDR3 length equals 13 residues. Germline-derived CDR1 and CDR2 are SGHTA and FQGTGA. Trimming left V 4 bases short and J 2 bases short, with 7 bases between. The DNA of the CDR3 is TGTGCCAGCAGCTACGCACACACAGATACGCAGTATTTT. Translation: CASSYAHTDTQYF.

V gene TRBV9 combines with J gene TRBJ1-2; D not certain. Germline V gene lookup returns CDR1 SGDLS and CDR2 YYNGEE. V was shortened by 0 bases and J by 8 bases, with 14 bases between the two germline ends. This CDR3 region has 14 residues. CDR3 in amino acids: CASSVDGTRPGYTF. CDR3 DNA: TGTGCCAGCAGCGTAGACGGTACGCGTCCCGGCTACACCTTC.

A few counts support this clone. The chain links TRBV29-1 to TRBJ2-7; perhaps D is TRBD1 or TRBD2 (6 bases each). V was cut by 4 bases and J by 2 bases, with 18 bases left in between. Germline CDR1 SQVTM, CDR2 ANQGSEA. This CDR3 is 15 amino acids long. The DNA for the CDR3 is TGCAGCGTTGGGGGGGCGGCAGGACAACCCTACGAGCAGTACTTC. Translation gives CSVGGAAGQPYEQYF.

The chain employs TRBV5-1 and TRBJ2-7; 7 bases line up with TRBD1. CDR3 length: 14 amino acids. Germline V gene lookup returns CDR1 SGHRS and CDR2 YFSETQ. V was pared by 0 bases and J by 4 bases, with 4 bases of the junction left unmatched. CDR3 amino acids: CASSLAGTDYEQYF. The CDR3 DNA follows: TGCGCCAGCAGCTTGGCCGGGACAGATTACGAGCAGTACTTC.

The chain carries TRBV10-3 and TRBJ2-3, with D possibly being TRBD1 or TRBD2 (6 bases each). CDR1 is ENHRY, CDR2 SYGVKD, per germline. V was cut by 3 bases and J by 5 bases, with 12 bases left in between. This CDR3 is 14 amino acids long. Written as DNA, the CDR3 is TGTGCCATCAGTGACTCGGGGGCCCTAGATACGCAGTATTTT. Protein product: CAISDSGALDTQYF.

This clone has just a few counts. J is TRBJ1-3 and V is TRBV7-6; D is unclear. Germline assignment: CDR1 SGHVS and CDR2 FNYEAQ. This CDR3 is 12 amino acids long. Deletions cut 1 base from V and 4 bases from J, with 2 bases between. This CDR3 is CASSLGGNTIYF. Written as DNA, the CDR3 is TGTGCCAGCAGCTTAGGGGGAAACACCATATATTTT.

This clone was recorded a few times. This rearrangement joins TRBV18 to TRBJ2-7; possibly TRBD2 for D (6 bases). Trimming took 4 bases from V and 2 from J, leaving 12 bases between them. The CDR3 is 14 residues long. Germline V gives CDR1 KGHSH, CDR2 LQKENI. CDR3 DNA: TGTGCCAGCTCACGAGGTAGCGGCCCCTACGAGCAGTACTTC. Amino acids: CASSRGSGPYEQYF.